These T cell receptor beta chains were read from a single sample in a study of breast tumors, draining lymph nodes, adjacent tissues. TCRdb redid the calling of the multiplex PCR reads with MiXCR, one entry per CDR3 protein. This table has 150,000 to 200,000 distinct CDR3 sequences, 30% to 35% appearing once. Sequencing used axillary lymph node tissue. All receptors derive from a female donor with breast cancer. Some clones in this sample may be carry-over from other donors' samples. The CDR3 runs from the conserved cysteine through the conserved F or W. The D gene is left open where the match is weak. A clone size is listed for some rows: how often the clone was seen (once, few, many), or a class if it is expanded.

cdr3_nt: TGTGCCAGCAGTCTCGGACATAACGAGCAGTACTTC
cdr3_aa: CASSLGHNEQYF
j_call: TRBJ2-7
v_call: TRBV12-3/TRBV12-4
clone_size: many
d_call: NA

cdr3_nt: TGTGCCAGCAGTAGGGACAGGGGGCAGGAAGAGACCCAGCATTTT
cdr3_aa: CASSRDRGQEETQHF
j_call: TRBJ1-5
v_call: TRBV2
clone_size: NA
d_call: TRBD1

cdr3_nt: TGTGCCAGCAGCTCCCTGGACGGGACAGAGGGACTCGAGCAGTACTTC
cdr3_aa: CASSSLDGTEGLEQYF
j_call: TRBJ2-7
v_call: TRBV7-9
clone_size: NA
d_call: NA

cdr3_nt: TGTGCCAGTAGTATCTCGGGACACCCTAATTCCCCCCTCCACTTT
cdr3_aa: CASSISGHPNSPLHF
j_call: TRBJ1-6
v_call: TRBV19
clone_size: NA
d_call: NA

cdr3_nt: TGCAGCGTTTCCGGAGGGGAGAACACTGAAGCTTTCTTT
cdr3_aa: CSVSGGENTEAFF
j_call: TRBJ1-1
v_call: TRBV29-1
clone_size: few
d_call: NA

cdr3_nt: TGTGCCATCAGTGAGCTAGCGGGAGGCTACAATGAGCAGTTCTTC
cdr3_aa: CAISELAGGYNEQFF
j_call: TRBJ2-1
v_call: TRBV10-3
clone_size: many
d_call: TRBD2

cdr3_nt: TGTGCCAGCAGTCTGCGCGGCTCCTACGAGCAGTACTTC
cdr3_aa: CASSLRGSYEQYF
j_call: TRBJ2-7
v_call: TRBV27
clone_size: many
d_call: NA

cdr3_nt: TGTGCCAGCACTCAACAGGGGAGCCGGGGAGGGGCCAACGTCCTGACTTTC
cdr3_aa: CASTQQGSRGGANVLTF
j_call: TRBJ2-6
v_call: TRBV2
clone_size: many
d_call: TRBD1

cdr3_nt: TGTGCTAGCAGCTTAGCGCTCGCCGGGACTAGCGGGAGGGCCGGCTACGAGCAGTACTTC
cdr3_aa: CASSLALAGTSGRAGYEQYF
j_call: TRBJ2-7
v_call: TRBV7-7
clone_size: many
d_call: TRBD2

cdr3_nt: TGTGCCAGCAGCCGACAGGGGGCAGGGGAAAAACTGTTTTTT
cdr3_aa: CASSRQGAGEKLFF
j_call: TRBJ1-4
v_call: TRBV3-1
clone_size: NA
d_call: TRBD1

cdr3_nt: TGTGCCAGCAGTGGGCCCAAACAGGGGGCGGGCACTGAAGCTTTCTTT
cdr3_aa: CASSGPKQGAGTEAFF
j_call: TRBJ1-1
v_call: TRBV7-9
clone_size: NA
d_call: TRBD1

cdr3_nt: TGTGCCAGCAGCCTCAGACAGGGGAACCAGCCCCAGCATTTT
cdr3_aa: CASSLRQGNQPQHF
j_call: TRBJ1-5
v_call: TRBV7-8
clone_size: many
d_call: TRBD1

cdr3_nt: TGTGCCAGCAGCTTGACGGGAGGTAGGGAGGCAGATACGCAGTATTTT
cdr3_aa: CASSLTGGREADTQYF
j_call: TRBJ2-3
v_call: TRBV11-2
clone_size: many
d_call: TRBD2

cdr3_nt: TGTGCCAGCAGCCCGTCTGGGGCAGGGGTCTATGGCTACCCCTTC
cdr3_aa: CASSPSGAGVYGYPF
j_call: TRBJ1-2
v_call: TRBV7-8
clone_size: NA
d_call: NA

cdr3_nt: TGTGCCAGTAGTATAGGGTTAGTCAATCAGCCCCAGCATTTT
cdr3_aa: CASSIGLVNQPQHF
j_call: TRBJ1-5
v_call: TRBV19
clone_size: many
d_call: NA

cdr3_nt: TGTGCCAGCAGCTTAGCGGACGGGACAGGGAATGGCTACCCCTTC
cdr3_aa: CASSLADGTGNGYPF
j_call: TRBJ1-2
v_call: TRBV7-8
clone_size: NA
d_call: TRBD1

cdr3_nt: TGTGCCACCTCTAGCGGGGGGGTGGCTAGCGGGATTGCACCTCCGTGCTCCTACGAGCAGTACTTC
cdr3_aa: CATSSGGVASGIAPPCSYEQYF
j_call: TRBJ2-7
v_call: TRBV15
clone_size: few
d_call: TRBD2

cdr3_nt: TGCGCCACCCGGGCTCGAGGACTAGCGGACGAGACCCAGTACTTC
cdr3_aa: CATRARGLADETQYF
j_call: TRBJ2-5
v_call: TRBV5-1
clone_size: many
d_call: TRBD2

cdr3_nt: TGCGCCAGCAGCCAAGATCCCCGACATAGCAATCAGCCCCAGCATTTT
cdr3_aa: CASSQDPRHSNQPQHF
j_call: TRBJ1-5
v_call: TRBV4-3
clone_size: many
d_call: NA

cdr3_nt: TGTGCCAGCAGTAAAGGGGGCTACTACGAGCAGTACTTC
cdr3_aa: CASSKGGYYEQYF
j_call: TRBJ2-7
v_call: TRBV25-1
clone_size: many
d_call: TRBD1

cdr3_nt: TGTGCCAGCAGCGCACAGAGCACAGATACGCAGTATTTT
cdr3_aa: CASSAQSTDTQYF
j_call: TRBJ2-3
v_call: TRBV7-3
clone_size: many
d_call: NA

cdr3_nt: TGTGCCAGCAGTCGTGAGCTTGGTACCGGGGAGCTGTTTTTT
cdr3_aa: CASSRELGTGELFF
j_call: TRBJ2-2
v_call: TRBV2
clone_size: NA
d_call: NA

cdr3_nt: TGTGCCAGCTCCGGGCAGGGCAATGAGCAGTTCTTC
cdr3_aa: CASSGQGNEQFF
j_call: TRBJ2-1
v_call: TRBV18
clone_size: NA
d_call: NA

cdr3_nt: TGTGCCAGCAGCTTCCCGAGGGGGGGTGGGGGATATAGCAATCAGCCCCAGCATTTT
cdr3_aa: CASSFPRGGGGYSNQPQHF
j_call: TRBJ1-5
v_call: TRBV7-6
clone_size: many
d_call: NA

cdr3_nt: TGTGCCAGCAGTTTACTACAGGGTTACAATGAGCAGTTCTTC
cdr3_aa: CASSLLQGYNEQFF
j_call: TRBJ2-1
v_call: TRBV12-3/TRBV12-4
clone_size: many
d_call: NA

cdr3_nt: TGTGCCAGCAGCCCGGGACAGACACTCTATGGCTACACCTTC
cdr3_aa: CASSPGQTLYGYTF
j_call: TRBJ1-2
v_call: TRBV7-9
clone_size: NA
d_call: TRBD1

cdr3_nt: TGTGCCAGCAGTGGTGGGGGCCGTAATTCACCCCTCCACTTT
cdr3_aa: CASSGGGRNSPLHF
j_call: TRBJ1-6
v_call: TRBV12-3/TRBV12-4
clone_size: many
d_call: NA

cdr3_nt: TGCAGCGTTGTGTCGGGGTACGAGCAGTACTTC
cdr3_aa: CSVVSGYEQYF
j_call: TRBJ2-7
v_call: TRBV29-1
clone_size: many
d_call: NA

cdr3_nt: TGTGCCAGCAGCTCCCGGACCGCTGGCGAGCAGTACTTC
cdr3_aa: CASSSRTAGEQYF
j_call: TRBJ2-7
v_call: TRBV7-9
clone_size: many
d_call: NA

cdr3_nt: TGTGCCAGCAGCCCCGGGGTGGGACAGGGTTCCCATACGCAGTATTTT
cdr3_aa: CASSPGVGQGSHTQYF
j_call: TRBJ2-3
v_call: TRBV9
clone_size: many
d_call: TRBD1

cdr3_nt: TGTGCCAGCTTGAGTCAGAATAATGAAAAACTGTTTTTT
cdr3_aa: CASLSQNNEKLFF
j_call: TRBJ1-4
v_call: TRBV28
clone_size: few
d_call: NA

cdr3_nt: TGTGCCAGCAGCCCGGGACTAGCGATGAACACCGGGGAGCTGTTTTTT
cdr3_aa: CASSPGLAMNTGELFF
j_call: TRBJ2-2
v_call: TRBV7-9
clone_size: many
d_call: TRBD2

cdr3_nt: TGTGCCAGCAGCGGGAGGGGGGGCAATCAGCCCCAGCATTTT
cdr3_aa: CASSGRGGNQPQHF
j_call: TRBJ1-5
v_call: TRBV2
clone_size: many
d_call: NA

cdr3_nt: TGTGCCAGCAGTGTACGTCCGAACACTGAAGCTTTCTTT
cdr3_aa: CASSVRPNTEAFF
j_call: TRBJ1-1
v_call: TRBV6-5
clone_size: few
d_call: NA

cdr3_nt: TGTGCCACCAGCAGGGAGACAGGGGTCTTGAATGAGCAGTTCTTC
cdr3_aa: CATSRETGVLNEQFF
j_call: TRBJ2-1
v_call: TRBV15
clone_size: many
d_call: TRBD1

cdr3_nt: TGCAGTGCTAGAGACGACTACTCGCTGACCTTTTTACAAGAGACCCAGTACTTC
cdr3_aa: CSARDDYSLTFLQETQYF
j_call: TRBJ2-5
v_call: TRBV20-1
clone_size: many
d_call: NA

cdr3_nt: TGTACCAGCAGCGTAGAACCATATAATCCACCCCTCCACTTT
cdr3_aa: CTSSVEPYNPPLHF
j_call: TRBJ1-6
v_call: TRBV9
clone_size: NA
d_call: NA

cdr3_nt: TGTGCCAGTAGTCTGGTGGACAGGGATTCCGGGGAGCTGTTTTTT
cdr3_aa: CASSLVDRDSGELFF
j_call: TRBJ2-2
v_call: TRBV19
clone_size: many
d_call: TRBD1

cdr3_nt: TGTGCCAGCAGTTCACAGGACCACTATGGCTACACCTTC
cdr3_aa: CASSSQDHYGYTF
j_call: TRBJ1-2
v_call: TRBV5-6
clone_size: many
d_call: NA

cdr3_nt: TGTGCCAGCAGTTTGGGGGCAGGGGGCTCGATTATCTACGAGCAGTACTTC
cdr3_aa: CASSLGAGGSIIYEQYF
j_call: TRBJ2-7
v_call: TRBV27
clone_size: NA
d_call: TRBD1

cdr3_nt: TGCGCCAGCAGCGTTGATGTACTAGCGGGATCTAGCACAGACACGCAGTATTTT
cdr3_aa: CASSVDVLAGSSTDTQYF
j_call: TRBJ2-3
v_call: TRBV5-1
clone_size: NA
d_call: TRBD2

cdr3_nt: TGCAGCGTTGAAATAGCGGGAAGCTCTGGGGCCAACGTCCTGACTTTC
cdr3_aa: CSVEIAGSSGANVLTF
j_call: TRBJ2-6
v_call: TRBV29-1
clone_size: NA
d_call: TRBD2

cdr3_nt: TGTGCCAGCAGCCCGCCCCTGACTAGCGGGGGGGTGGGTCATGAGCAGTTCTTC
cdr3_aa: CASSPPLTSGGVGHEQFF
j_call: TRBJ2-1
v_call: TRBV6-1
clone_size: few
d_call: TRBD2

cdr3_nt: TGTGCCAGCGGAACTAGCGGGACGAACACCGGGGAGCTGTTTTTT
cdr3_aa: CASGTSGTNTGELFF
j_call: TRBJ2-2
v_call: TRBV7-3
clone_size: many
d_call: TRBD2

cdr3_nt: TGTGCCAGCAGCTTAGCCAGGGGGCTCTCACCCCTCCACTTT
cdr3_aa: CASSLARGLSPLHF
j_call: TRBJ1-6
v_call: TRBV7-2
clone_size: many
d_call: TRBD1

cdr3_nt: TGTGCCAGCAGCCCCTGGGGAGATACGCAGTATTTT
cdr3_aa: CASSPWGDTQYF
j_call: TRBJ2-3
v_call: TRBV13
clone_size: many
d_call: NA

cdr3_nt: TGTGCCAGCAGCCCATCCCAGGGCGCTAATGAAAAACTGTTTTTT
cdr3_aa: CASSPSQGANEKLFF
j_call: TRBJ1-4
v_call: TRBV5-8
clone_size: many
d_call: NA

cdr3_nt: TGCAGTGCTAGGGCGGGAGTAGACGAGCAGCACTTC
cdr3_aa: CSARAGVDEQHF
j_call: TRBJ2-7
v_call: TRBV20-1
clone_size: NA
d_call: TRBD2

cdr3_nt: TGCAGCGTCCGGACTAGCGGGAGTACTCTGTACGAGCAGTACTTC
cdr3_aa: CSVRTSGSTLYEQYF
j_call: TRBJ2-7
v_call: TRBV29-1
clone_size: many
d_call: TRBD2

cdr3_nt: TGTGCCAGCAGCTTCGGGGGGTTGAATTCACCCCTCCACTTT
cdr3_aa: CASSFGGLNSPLHF
j_call: TRBJ1-6
v_call: TRBV5-6
clone_size: many
d_call: NA

cdr3_nt: TGTGCCAGTAGTATATCTTCCGGGCTAGATACGCAGTATTTT
cdr3_aa: CASSISSGLDTQYF
j_call: TRBJ2-3
v_call: TRBV19
clone_size: many
d_call: NA

cdr3_nt: TGCAGCGTTGAAGAACCATTCCTGGGGACTAGTTACCGCAACGGAGCAGAGCCCCAGTACTTC
cdr3_aa: CSVEEPFLGTSYRNGAEPQYF
j_call: TRBJ2-5
v_call: TRBV29-1
clone_size: many
d_call: TRBD2

cdr3_nt: TGTGCCAGTAGCCCGGGGGGCTGGTCGGAGACCCAGTACTTC
cdr3_aa: CASSPGGWSETQYF
j_call: TRBJ2-5
v_call: TRBV19
clone_size: many
d_call: NA

cdr3_nt: TGTGCCAGTAGCATTGACGCGTACGACACGGTTTATGGCTACACCTTC
cdr3_aa: CASSIDAYDTVYGYTF
j_call: TRBJ1-2
v_call: TRBV19
clone_size: NA
d_call: NA

cdr3_nt: TGTGCCAGCAGCGTAGGCCCGGACTCATCCTACAATGAGCAGTTCTTC
cdr3_aa: CASSVGPDSSYNEQFF
j_call: TRBJ2-1
v_call: TRBV9
clone_size: many
d_call: NA

cdr3_nt: TGTGCCAGCAGTTACTCTCTCCAGCGGGCCAGCACAGATACGCAGTATTTT
cdr3_aa: CASSYSLQRASTDTQYF
j_call: TRBJ2-3
v_call: TRBV6-2/TRBV6-3
clone_size: NA
d_call: NA

cdr3_nt: TGTGCCAGCAGTTTCTGGGACCCTTTGCGGGGCTCTGGGGCCAACGTCCTGACTTTC
cdr3_aa: CASSFWDPLRGSGANVLTF
j_call: TRBJ2-6
v_call: TRBV12-3/TRBV12-4
clone_size: NA
d_call: NA